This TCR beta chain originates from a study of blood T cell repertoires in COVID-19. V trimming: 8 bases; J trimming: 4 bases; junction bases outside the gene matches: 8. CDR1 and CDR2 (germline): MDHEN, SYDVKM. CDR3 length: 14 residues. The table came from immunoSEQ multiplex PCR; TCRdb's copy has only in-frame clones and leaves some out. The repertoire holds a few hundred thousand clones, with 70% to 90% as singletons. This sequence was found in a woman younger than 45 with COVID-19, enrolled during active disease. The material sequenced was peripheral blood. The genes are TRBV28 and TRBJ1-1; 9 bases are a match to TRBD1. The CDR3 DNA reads TGTGCCAGCCACCCCGGGACAGGGTTCACTGAAGCTTTCTTT. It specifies CASHPGTGFTEAFF.